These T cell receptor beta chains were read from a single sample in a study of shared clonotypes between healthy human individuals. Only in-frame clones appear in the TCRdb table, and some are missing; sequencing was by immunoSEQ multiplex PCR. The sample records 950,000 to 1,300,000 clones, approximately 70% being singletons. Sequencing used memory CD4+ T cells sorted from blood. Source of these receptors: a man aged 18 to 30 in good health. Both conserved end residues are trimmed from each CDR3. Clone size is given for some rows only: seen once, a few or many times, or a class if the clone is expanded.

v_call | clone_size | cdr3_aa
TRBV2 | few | ASRTSGGGGTDTQY
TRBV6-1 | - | ASSDPGTSGSYEQY
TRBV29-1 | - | SVTGTGVAGELF
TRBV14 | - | ASSQPHSSGNTIY
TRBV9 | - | ASSGGTSGGFNEQF
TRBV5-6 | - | ASSLASNQPQH
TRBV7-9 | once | ASRPPAGNEKLF
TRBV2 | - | ASSPSGRLETQY
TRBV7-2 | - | ASIEGTGRTEAF
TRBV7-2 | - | ASSLGTWGRFEQF
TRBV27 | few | ASSLRPLSLLGDTQY
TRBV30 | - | ASLGANEQF
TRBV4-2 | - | ASSQGANPSSGNTIY
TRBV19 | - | ASSFPGQGTTEAF
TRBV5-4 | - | ASSSSGGGQGDGYT
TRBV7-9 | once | ASSIPGLGDNEQF
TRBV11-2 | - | ASSLRQGSNEKLF
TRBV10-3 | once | AISESIARQETQY
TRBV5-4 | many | ASSLARDRLTDTQY
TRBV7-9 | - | ASSSGTGNYEQY
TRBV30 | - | AWSSDSPEQF
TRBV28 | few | ASSPPSGQMETQY
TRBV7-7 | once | ASSPRQGWTGELF
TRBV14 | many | ASSRAAGNSYEQY
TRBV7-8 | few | ASSSPGVVEKLF
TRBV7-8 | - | ASSYTGQQETQY
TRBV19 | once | ASTYTGSYNSPLH
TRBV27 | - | ASRRTGNEYGYT
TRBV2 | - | ASTGGQVEKLF
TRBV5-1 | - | ASREGQHTDTQY
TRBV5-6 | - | ASSPPSGRASDTQY
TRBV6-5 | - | ASSSTRQGHVDEAF
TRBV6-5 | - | ASSRLADSYEQY
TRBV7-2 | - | ASSFTSGGGDTQY
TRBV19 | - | ATREKTYEQY
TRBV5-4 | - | ASSSVGLGNTGELF
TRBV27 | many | ASSLTMGYGLARTDTQY
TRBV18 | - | ASSPQGNTEAF
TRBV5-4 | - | ASSVFREVTRIQETQY
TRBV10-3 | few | AISEGLNTGELF
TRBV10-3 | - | AIRRPTGGSGNTIY
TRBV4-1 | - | ASSQDLQGYTGELF
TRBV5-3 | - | ARTDRGPHQPQH
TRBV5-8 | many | ASSLVGTGFGANVLT
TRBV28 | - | ASTPGGGMPHEQY
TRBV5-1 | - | ASSLGDKRQETQY
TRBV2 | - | ASSRQGPFNNEQF